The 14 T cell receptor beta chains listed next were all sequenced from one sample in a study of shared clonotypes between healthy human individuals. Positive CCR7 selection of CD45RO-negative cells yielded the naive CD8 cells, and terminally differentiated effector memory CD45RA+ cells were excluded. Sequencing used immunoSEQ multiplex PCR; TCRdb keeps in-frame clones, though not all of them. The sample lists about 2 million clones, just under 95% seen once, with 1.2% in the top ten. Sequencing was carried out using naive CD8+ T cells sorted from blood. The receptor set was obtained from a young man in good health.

CDR3 residues: CASSVARRGTEAFF. The CDR3 DNA reads as TGTGCCAGCAGCGTAGCACGAAGGGGCACAGAAGCTTTCTTT. The chain employs TRBV9 and TRBJ1-1; tentative D call: TRBD1 (5 bases). Per the germline V gene, CDR1 is SGDLS and CDR2 is YYNGEE. V dropped 0 bases and J dropped 8 bases, with 14 bases sitting between them. The CDR3 extends over 14 amino acids.

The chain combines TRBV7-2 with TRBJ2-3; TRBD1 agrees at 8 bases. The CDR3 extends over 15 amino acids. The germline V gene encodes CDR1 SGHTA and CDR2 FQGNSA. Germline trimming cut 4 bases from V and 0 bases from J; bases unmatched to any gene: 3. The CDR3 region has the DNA TGTGCCAGCAGCTCCGGGACAGGCAGCACAGATACGCAGTATTTT. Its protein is CASSSGTGSTDTQYF.

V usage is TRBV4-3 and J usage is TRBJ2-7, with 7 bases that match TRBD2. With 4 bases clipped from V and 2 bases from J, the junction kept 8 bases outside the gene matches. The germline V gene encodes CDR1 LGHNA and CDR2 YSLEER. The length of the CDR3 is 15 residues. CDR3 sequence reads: CASSLATSATYEQYF. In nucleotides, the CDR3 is TGCGCCAGCAGCCTAGCTACTAGCGCTACCTACGAGCAGTACTTC.

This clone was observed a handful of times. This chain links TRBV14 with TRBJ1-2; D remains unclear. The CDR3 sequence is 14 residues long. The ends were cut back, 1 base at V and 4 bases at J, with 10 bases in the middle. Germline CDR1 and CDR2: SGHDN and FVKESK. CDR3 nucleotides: TGTGCCAGCAGCCAAGCGGGCAGCGTCTATGGCTACACCTTC. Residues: CASSQAGSVYGYTF.

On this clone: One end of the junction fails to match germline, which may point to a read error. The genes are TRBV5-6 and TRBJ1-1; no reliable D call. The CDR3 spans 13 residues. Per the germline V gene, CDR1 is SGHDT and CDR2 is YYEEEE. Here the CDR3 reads CASSLIMKTEAFF. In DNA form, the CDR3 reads TGTGCCAGCAGCTTGATCATGAAAACTGAAGCTTTCTTT.

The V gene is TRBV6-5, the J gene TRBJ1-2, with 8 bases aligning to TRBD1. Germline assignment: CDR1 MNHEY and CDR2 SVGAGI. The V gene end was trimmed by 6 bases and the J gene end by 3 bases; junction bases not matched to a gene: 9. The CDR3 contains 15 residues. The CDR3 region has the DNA TGTGCCAGCAGCCCAATCGGACAGGGCCACTATGGCTACACCTTC. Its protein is CASSPIGQGHYGYTF.

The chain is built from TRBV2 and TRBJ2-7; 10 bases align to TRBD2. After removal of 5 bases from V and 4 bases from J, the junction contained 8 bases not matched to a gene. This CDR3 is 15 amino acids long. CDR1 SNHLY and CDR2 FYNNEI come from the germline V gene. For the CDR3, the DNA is TGTGCCAGCAGTCAGAGCGGGGGGGTTGAATACGAGCAGTACTTC. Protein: CASSQSGGVEYEQYF.

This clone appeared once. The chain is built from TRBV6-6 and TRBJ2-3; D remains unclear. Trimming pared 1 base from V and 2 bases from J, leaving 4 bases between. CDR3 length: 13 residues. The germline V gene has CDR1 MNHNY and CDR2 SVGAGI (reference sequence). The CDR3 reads CASSYWATDTQYF. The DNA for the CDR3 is TGTGCCAGCAGTTACTGGGCCACAGATACGCAGTATTTT.

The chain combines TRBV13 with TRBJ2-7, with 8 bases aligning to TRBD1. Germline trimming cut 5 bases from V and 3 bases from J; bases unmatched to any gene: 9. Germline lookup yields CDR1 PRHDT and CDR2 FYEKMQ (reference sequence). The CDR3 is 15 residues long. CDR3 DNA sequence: TGTGCCAGCAGCATTCGGGGACAGGCTGACTACGAGCAGTACTTC. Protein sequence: CASSIRGQADYEQYF.

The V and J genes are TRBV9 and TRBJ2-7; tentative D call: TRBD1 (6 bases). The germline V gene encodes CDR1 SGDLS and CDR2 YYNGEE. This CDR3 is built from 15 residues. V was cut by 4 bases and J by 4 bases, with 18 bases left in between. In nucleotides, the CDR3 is TGTGCCAGCAGCCCCGAGGGGGATTATCGGTACGAGCAGTACTTC. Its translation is CASSPEGDYRYEQYF. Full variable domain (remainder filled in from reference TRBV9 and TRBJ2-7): DSGVTQTPKHLITATGQRVTLRCSPRSGDLSVYWYQQSLDQGLQFLIQYYNGEERAKGNILERFSAQQFPDLHSELNLSSLELGDSALYFCASSPEGDYRYEQYFGPGTRLTVT.

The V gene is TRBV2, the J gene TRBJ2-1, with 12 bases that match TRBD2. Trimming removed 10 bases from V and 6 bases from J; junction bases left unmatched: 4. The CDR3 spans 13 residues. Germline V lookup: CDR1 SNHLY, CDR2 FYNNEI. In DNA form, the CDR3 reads TGTGCCACCCCTAGCGGGGGGGCCAATGAGCAGTTCTTC. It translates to CATPSGGANEQFF.

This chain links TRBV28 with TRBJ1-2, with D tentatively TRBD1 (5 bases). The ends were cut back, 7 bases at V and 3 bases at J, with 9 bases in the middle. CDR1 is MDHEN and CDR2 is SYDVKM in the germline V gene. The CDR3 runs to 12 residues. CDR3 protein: CASTPGYYGYTF. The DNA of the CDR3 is TGTGCCAGCACCCCAGGGTACTATGGCTACACCTTC.

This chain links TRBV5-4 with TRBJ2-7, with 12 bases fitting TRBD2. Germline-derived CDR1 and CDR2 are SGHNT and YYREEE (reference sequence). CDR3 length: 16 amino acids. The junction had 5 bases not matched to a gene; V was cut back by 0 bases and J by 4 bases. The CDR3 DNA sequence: TGTGCCAGCAGCTTGGCCCTAGCGGGAGGGCCATACGAGCAGTACTTC. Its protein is CASSLALAGGPYEQYF.

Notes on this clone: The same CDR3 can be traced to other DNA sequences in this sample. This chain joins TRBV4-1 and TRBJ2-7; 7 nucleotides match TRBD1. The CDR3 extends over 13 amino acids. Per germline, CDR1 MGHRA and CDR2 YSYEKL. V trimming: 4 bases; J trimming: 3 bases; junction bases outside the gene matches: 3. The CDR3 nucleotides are TGCGCCAGCAGCCCGGGACAGCTCTACGAGCAGTACTTC. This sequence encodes CASSPGQLYEQYF.